These 10 T cell receptor beta chains were sequenced from one sample in a study of tumor and adjacent non-tumor tissue in lung cancer. No cell sorting was done before RNA was extracted from the tissue. TCRbeta libraries were built with three rounds of nested PCR, modified from ARM-PCR. TCRdb re-called the multiplex PCR reads with MiXCR, one entry per CDR3 protein. Seen here are roughly 140,000 distinct CDR3 sequences, about 71% observed once, and the top ten hold roughly 18%. The sample consisted of lung tumor tissue. The source of these receptors is a man aged 60 to 75 with small cell lung cancer.

As to this clonotype: A read error may be the cause here, since a much bigger clone is one base away. The final CDR3 position lacks the conserved phenylalanine or tryptophan, pointing to a likely read error. The chain couples TRBV7-9 to TRBJ2-3; possibly TRBD2 for D (6 bases). The CDR3 runs to 14 residues. Trimming removed 2 bases at V and 8 bases at J, with 14 bases between. CDR1 SEHNR and CDR2 FQNEAQ come from the germline V gene (reference sequence). The CDR3 DNA follows: TGTGCCAGCAGCTTATCGACTAGTGAGGGTACGCAGTATGTT. Protein sequence: CASSLSTSEGTQYV.

This clonotype was picked up many times. J is TRBJ2-2 and V is TRBV12-3 or TRBV12-4, with a tentative D call TRBD2 (6 bases). CDR3 size: 12 residues. V was shortened by 5 bases and J by 7 bases, with 8 bases between the two germline ends. In nucleotides, the CDR3 is TGTGCCAGCAGTCGGAGGGGCGGGGAGCTGTTTTTT. Translating it yields CASSRRGGELFF.

This clonotype was counted ten times or more. The chain is built from TRBV6-1 and TRBJ2-2; 7 bases fit TRBD1. The V and J ends lost 11 bases and 1 base, in that order; junction bases with no gene match: 7. Germline CDR1 and CDR2: MNHNS and SASEGT. The CDR3 is made up of 14 amino acids. The CDR3 sequence: CAGGRQGNTGELFF. The CDR3 DNA reads TGTGCCGGGGGTCGACAGGGGAACACCGGGGAGCTGTTTTTT.

On this clonotype itself: This may be a read error, as it is one base from a much larger clone. The chain combines TRBV6-5 with TRBJ1-2; the D gene is possibly TRBD1 (5 bases). V was clipped by 3 bases and J by 7 bases, with 15 bases between them. This CDR3 is 14 amino acids long. CDR1 and CDR2 from the germline V gene are MNHEY and SVGAGI. CDR3 bases: TGTGCCAGCAGTTATAAGCCCGGCAGGGCTGGCTACACCTTC. Protein product: CASSYKPGRAGYTF.

Concerning this clonotype: Just one base apart from a much larger clone, this may be a read error. The chain uses TRBV4-1 and TRBJ1-1; 8 bases are shared with TRBD1. This CDR3 spans 11 amino acids. V shed 8 bases and J 9 bases; nucleotides not matched to a gene: 5. In germline, CDR1 is MGHRA, CDR2 YSYEKL. The CDR3 DNA follows: TGCGCCAGCCGACAGGGGTCTAAAGCTTTCTTT. It codes for CASRQGSKAFF.

Remarks on this clonotype: An end of the junction differs from the germline gene, which may be a read error. The V call is TRBV6-2 or TRBV6-3, the J call TRBJ2-1; 10 nucleotides align to TRBD2. This CDR3 has 19 residues. Germline assignment: CDR1 MNHEY and CDR2 SVGEGT. As DNA, the CDR3 is TGTGCCAACAGTCAAAGACTAGCGGGCGGTCCCAGCTCCTACAATGAGCAGTTCTTT. It encodes CANSQRLAGGPSSYNEQFF.

In nucleotides, the CDR3 is TGCAGTGTTAGGCCCCCGAATTATGAGCAGTTCTTC. Translating gives CSVRPPNYEQFF. V usage is TRBV20-1 and J usage is TRBJ2-1, with unresolved D. In germline, CDR1 is DFQATT, CDR2 SNEGSKA (reference sequence). V dropped 7 bases and J dropped 8 bases, with 15 bases sitting between them. CDR3 length equals 12 residues.

The chain couples TRBV5-1 to TRBJ2-3, with 10 bases that match TRBD2. Germline V gene sequence: CDR1 SGHRS, CDR2 YFSETQ. Trimming cost V 5 bases and J 0 bases; bases outside gene matches: 3. The CDR3 loop spans 15 amino acids. CDR3 residues: CASRVTSGSTDTQYF. The CDR3 DNA reads as TGCGCCAGCAGAGTGACTAGCGGGAGCACAGATACGCAGTATTTT.

Worth noting for this clonotype: The conserved phenylalanine or tryptophan normally closing the CDR3 is absent here, so this likely arose from a read error. The rearrangement links TRBV6-1 to TRBJ2-5; D is ambiguous. Germline assignment: CDR1 MNHNS and CDR2 SASEGT. Between the trimmed V and J ends, which lost 4 bases and 7 bases, there was a span of 13 bases. This CDR3 has 13 amino acids. The CDR3 is CASSVQSTGTQYL. In DNA, the CDR3 is TGTGCCAGCAGTGTTCAGAGCACCGGGACCCAGTACTTA.

This rearrangement joins TRBV5-6 to TRBJ2-7; D call uncertain. The CDR3 is made up of 10 amino acids. V gave up 6 bases and J gave up 10 bases, with 11 bases separating them. Germline-derived CDR1 and CDR2 are SGHDT and YYEEEE. The CDR3 is CASNRLGQYV. In DNA, the CDR3 is TGTGCCAGCAATCGCTTGGGACAGTACGTC.